The clone carrying this TCR beta chain has a count of ten or more. This record comes from a study of early T cells in non-severe SARS-CoV-2 infection. Looking at the study overall: From unsorted whole blood, bulk RNA was sequenced, and the chains remained unpaired.

The CDR3 has 18 residues. V was trimmed by 6 bases and J by 5 bases, leaving 29 bases between them. Germline V gene sequence: CDR1 SGHVS, CDR2 FNYEAQ. Researchers attached unique molecular identifiers to individual cDNA molecules. TCRdb recomputed calls from the 5' RACE reads with MiXCR, one row per CDR3 protein. The sample shows over 30,000 distinct CDR3 sequences, around 5.6% of them seen only once. V usage is TRBV7-6 and J usage is TRBJ2-7, with D possibly matching TRBD2 (6 bases). The sequenced material came from whole blood. This clonotype was obtained from an adult who was a healthcare worker with PCR-confirmed SARS-CoV-2 infection or an uninfected control (not recorded which). The DNA of the CDR3 is TGTGCCAGCAGGCCCGGTCCCGGTGGAGCGGGTTACGGTAACGAGCAGTACTTC. Its protein is CASRPGPGGAGYGNEQYF.